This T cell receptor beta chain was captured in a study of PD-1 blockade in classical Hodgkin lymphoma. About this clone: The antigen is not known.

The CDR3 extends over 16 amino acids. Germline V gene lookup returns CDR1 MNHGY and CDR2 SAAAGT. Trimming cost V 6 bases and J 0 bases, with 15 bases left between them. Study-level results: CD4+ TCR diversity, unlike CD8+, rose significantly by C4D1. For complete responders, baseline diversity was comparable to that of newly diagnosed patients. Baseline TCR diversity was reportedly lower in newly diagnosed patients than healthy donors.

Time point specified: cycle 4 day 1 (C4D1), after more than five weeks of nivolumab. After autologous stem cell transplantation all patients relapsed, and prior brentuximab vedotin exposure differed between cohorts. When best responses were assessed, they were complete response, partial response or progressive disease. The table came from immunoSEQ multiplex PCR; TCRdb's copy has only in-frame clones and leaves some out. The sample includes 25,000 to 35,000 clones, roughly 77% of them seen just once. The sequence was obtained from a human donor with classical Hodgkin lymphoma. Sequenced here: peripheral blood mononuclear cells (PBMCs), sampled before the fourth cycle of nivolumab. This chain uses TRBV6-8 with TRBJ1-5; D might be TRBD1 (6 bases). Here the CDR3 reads CASSPGVVYSNQPQHF. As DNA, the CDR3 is TGTGCCAGCAGCCCAGGGGTGGTCTATAGCAATCAGCCCCAGCATTTT.